The 22 T cell receptor beta chains in this list originate from one sample, sequenced in a study of CD4+ T cells in melanoma (dated by TCRdb to between 2021 and 2024). Library preparation used the immunoSEQ multiplex PCR assay. The source is immuneACCESS, and TCRdb retained only in-frame sequences with V and J called. Part of the clones is not carried over; for the studies checked, unresolved V genes explain less than half of this, and the remainder is unexplained. For this sample there are 20,000 to 25,000 clones; about 80% appear just once. Of the sample, around 3.6% falls within the top ten clones. Source material: cells from a culture (not recorded whether cultured in vitro). The receptors come from a human donor with melanoma.

This rearrangement joins TRBV5-1 to TRBJ2-5, with TRBD2 identical over 10 bases. TRBJ2-7 explains the end of the DNA better; the J call may be wrong. The CDR3 covers 14 residues. Looked up from germline, CDR1 is SGHRS and CDR2 is YFSETQ. The CDR3 is CASSSIAGGYEQYF. DNA for the CDR3: TGCGCCAGCAGCTCCATAGCGGGGGGCTACGAGCAGTACTTC.

The chain has TRBV5-5 and TRBJ2-5; no clear D gene. V lost 3 bases, J lost 0 bases, and 3 bases lay in between. The V gene's germline CDR1 is SGHKS and CDR2 YYEKEE (reference sequence). The CDR3 runs 12 residues. The CDR3 here is CASSYNQETQYF. CDR3 bases: TGTGCCAGCAGCTATAACCAAGAGACCCAGTACTTC.

V usage is TRBV7-9 and J usage is TRBJ1-2, with a weak D call TRBD1 (6 bases). Germline CDR1 reads SEHNR; CDR2 reads FQNEAQ (reference sequence). Between the trimmed V and J ends, which lost 1 base and 0 bases, there was a span of 12 bases. The CDR3 covers 16 residues. The CDR3 region is CASSLGGGQSNYGYTF. In DNA, the CDR3 is TGTGCCAGCAGCTTAGGGGGTGGACAGTCTAACTATGGCTACACCTTC.

This chain uses TRBV30 with TRBJ2-7; 9 nucleotides align to TRBD1. The CDR3 covers 14 residues. With V trimmed by 2 bases and J by 4 bases, 6 bases remained unmatched. Per the germline V gene, CDR1 is GTSNPN and CDR2 is SVGIG (reference sequence). The DNA for the CDR3 is TGTGCCTGGAGTTCCTGGACAGGGGAGTACGAGCAGTACTTC. It encodes CAWSSWTGEYEQYF.

This sequence joins TRBV6-5 and TRBJ1-2; D is unresolved. The V and J ends lost 0 bases and 8 bases respectively, with 13 bases between them. This CDR3 region has 14 residues. The germline CDR1 and CDR2 sequences are MNHEY and SVGAGI. Written as DNA, the CDR3 is TGTGCCAGCAGTTACTCGATAACTTGGAAGGGCTACACCTTC. It codes for CASSYSITWKGYTF.

This chain uses TRBV10-3 with TRBJ1-5, with no clear D. The CDR3 totals 13 residues. Germline CDR1 reads ENHRY; CDR2 reads SYGVKD. V was clipped by 3 bases and J by 7 bases, with 10 bases between them. CDR3: CAISEGQEQPQHF. The DNA of the CDR3 is TGTGCCATCAGTGAAGGTCAAGAACAGCCCCAGCATTTT.

This chain joins TRBV2 and TRBJ1-2; 8 nucleotides align to TRBD1. The CDR3 is 18 residues long. Germline assignment: CDR1 SNHLY and CDR2 FYNNEI. J lost 3 bases, V lost 8 bases, and 20 bases had no gene match. CDR3 nucleotide sequence: TGTGCCAGCGTACTGTCCTATGGACAGGGCGCTATGGACTATGGCTACACCTTC. This encodes CASVLSYGQGAMDYGYTF.

The chain carries TRBV5-4 and TRBJ2-7; 13 nucleotides agree with TRBD2. This CDR3 is built from 16 residues. Trimming took 2 bases from V and 2 from J; bases not matched to a gene: 4. Germline V gives CDR1 SGHNT, CDR2 YYREEE (reference sequence). This CDR3 is CASSLGLAGAAYEQYF. The CDR3 DNA follows: TGTGCCAGCAGCTTAGGACTAGCGGGGGCCGCCTACGAGCAGTACTTC.

The chain combines TRBV18 with TRBJ1-2; tentative D call: TRBD1 (5 bases). Germline values: CDR1 KGHSH, CDR2 LQKENI. The CDR3 extends over 14 amino acids. V was trimmed by 1 base and J by 6 bases, leaving 12 bases between them. This CDR3 reads CASSPQRTTNGYTF. The CDR3 DNA reads TGTGCCAGCTCACCACAGAGGACAACCAATGGCTACACCTTC.

The V gene is TRBV29-1, the J gene TRBJ2-2; TRBD1 agrees at 8 bases. There are 14 residues in the CDR3. The V and J ends lost 4 bases and 1 base, in that order; junction bases with no gene match: 2. Germline V CDR1 and CDR2: SQVTM, ANQGSEA. This CDR3 reads CSVGGQGNTGELFF. CDR3 coding DNA: TGCAGCGTTGGAGGACAGGGGAACACCGGGGAGCTGTTTTTT.

Comment on this clone: The same CDR3 arises from other DNA sequences in this sample as well. The chain recombines TRBV4-1 with TRBJ2-1; 9 nucleotides match TRBD2. This CDR3 region has 17 residues. The ends lost 0 bases at V and 4 bases at J; junction bases unmatched: 7. Germline V lookup: CDR1 MGHRA, CDR2 YSYEKL. DNA of the CDR3: TGCGCCAGCAGCCAAGAGAAGCGGGGGGTTATTTACAATGAGCAGTTCTTC. Translated: CASSQEKRGVIYNEQFF.

The chain combines TRBV10-2 with TRBJ2-3, with 10 bases lining up with TRBD2. V shed 4 bases, J shed 2 bases, and the junction held 3 bases outside the gene matches. The CDR3 runs to 15 residues. Germline values: CDR1 WSHSY, CDR2 SAAADI. This CDR3 reads CASSGSGGLTDTQYF. The CDR3 nucleotides read TGCGCCAGCAGTGGTAGCGGGGGGCTCACAGATACGCAGTATTTT.

Relative to its sample, this clone is medium-sized (0.01 to 0.1%). V is TRBV7-9 and J is TRBJ1-1; maybe TRBD1 (6 bases). The CDR3 consists of 11 residues. Trimming removed 5 bases from V and 11 bases from J, with 12 bases in between. Per germline, CDR1 SEHNR and CDR2 FQNEAQ (reference sequence). The CDR3: CASSEQGQAFF. The CDR3 coding sequence is TGTGCCAGCAGCGAGCAGGGGCAGGCTTTCTTT.

The chain recombines TRBV6-5 with TRBJ1-1; no firm D call. The V gene lost 8 bases and the J gene lost 5 bases, with 9 bases spanning the gap. The CDR3 runs 11 residues. From germline, CDR1 is MNHEY and CDR2 SVGAGI. This CDR3 reads CASGIKTEAFF. CDR3 sequence (DNA): TGTGCCAGCGGAATCAAAACTGAAGCTTTCTTT.

The chain links TRBV6-5 to TRBJ2-2; possibly TRBD1 for D (6 bases). Germline CDR1 reads MNHEY; CDR2 reads SVGAGI. This CDR3 has 14 residues. Trimming shortened V by 1 base and J by 9 bases, and 12 bases separated the two germline ends. The CDR3 loop reads CASSYLGRGRELFF. For the CDR3, the DNA is TGTGCCAGCAGTTACTTGGGCAGGGGCCGGGAGCTGTTTTTT.

This chain joins TRBV6-5 and TRBJ2-3; D remains ambiguous. The CDR3 totals 12 residues. Trimming cost V 6 bases and J 5 bases, with 9 bases left between them. Germline V gene data show CDR1 as MNHEY and CDR2 as SVGAGI. The CDR3 loop reads CASSLWGDTQYF. In DNA form, the CDR3 reads TGTGCCAGCAGCCTCTGGGGAGATACGCAGTATTTT.

V gene TRBV10-3 combines with J gene TRBJ1-1; 9 bases are shared with TRBD1. J lost 4 bases, V lost 5 bases, and 8 bases had no gene match. CDR1 ENHRY and CDR2 SYGVKD come from the germline V gene. There are 15 residues in the CDR3. The CDR3 spells CAISTGTGRGTEAFF. The CDR3 DNA follows: TGTGCCATCAGTACCGGGACAGGGAGAGGCACTGAAGCTTTCTTT.

The chain employs TRBV29-1 and TRBJ1-2; D is ambiguous. CDR1 SQVTM and CDR2 ANQGSEA come from the germline V gene. The CDR3 loop spans 12 amino acids. V was trimmed by 7 bases and J by 3 bases, leaving 12 bases between them. Here the CDR3 reads CSGRGHDYGYTF. CDR3 coding DNA: TGCAGCGGACGAGGTCATGACTATGGCTACACCTTC. Full variable domain (remainder filled in from reference TRBV29-1 and TRBJ1-2): SAVISQKPSRDICQRGTSLTIQCQVDSQVTMMFWYRQQPGQSLTLIATANQGSEATYESGFVIDKFPISRPNLTFSTLTVSNMSPEDSSIYLCSGRGHDYGYTFGSGTRLTVV.

The J gene is TRBJ1-5, the V gene TRBV7-9, with D possibly being TRBD1 (5 bases). V was shortened by 8 bases and J by 5 bases, with 13 bases between the two germline ends. There are 13 residues in the CDR3. Germline V gene sequence: CDR1 SEHNR, CDR2 FQNEAQ (reference sequence). CDR3 in amino acids: CASGRGVDQPQHF. The CDR3 DNA sequence: TGTGCCAGCGGGAGAGGGGTGGATCAGCCCCAGCATTTT.

The chain employs TRBV5-4 and TRBJ2-2; tentative D call: TRBD1 (6 bases). The CDR3 contains 14 residues. Germline lookup yields CDR1 SGHNT and CDR2 YYREEE (reference sequence). The V and J ends lost 5 bases and 1 base respectively, with 9 bases between them. Here the CDR3 DNA reads TGTGCCAGCAGGCTGGGACAGAACACCGGGGAGCTGTTTTTT. Amino acids: CASRLGQNTGELFF.

The chain couples TRBV5-4 to TRBJ2-5; D is undetermined. V lost 0 bases and J 3 bases, leaving 3 bases between the germline ends. Germline CDR1 and CDR2: SGHNT and YYREEE (reference sequence). The CDR3 runs 12 residues. The CDR3, as DNA: TGTGCCAGCAGCTTGGTAGAAGAGACCCAGTACTTC. It specifies CASSLVEETQYF.

This clone was seen only once. The chain couples TRBV7-9 to TRBJ2-7, with TRBD2 identical over 9 bases. V lost 5 bases to trimming and J lost 4 bases; unmatched junction nucleotides: 9. Per germline, CDR1 SEHNR and CDR2 FQNEAQ (reference sequence). CDR3 length: 15 residues. CDR3 in DNA: TGTGCCAGCAGCCCACGGAGAGCGGGGGGTTACGAGCAGTACTTC. This translates into CASSPRRAGGYEQYF.